Below, one TCR beta chain is given with its context. The data were taken from a study of shared clonotypes between healthy human individuals. Sequencing was performed with immunoSEQ multiplex PCR; in TCRdb, only in-frame clones are kept and a portion is missing. Among around 990,000 clones listed, roughly 77% were seen once. The specimen sequenced was memory CD4+ T cells from PBMCs. Subset defined: CD45RA-negative fraction. The TCR originated in a man between 18 and 29 years old in good health. Some clones in this sample may be carry-over from other donors' samples.

CDR3 protein: CASSEGGAQYF. CDR3 in DNA: TGTGCCAGCAGTGAGGGGGGAGCCCAGTACTTC. This chain joins TRBV2 and TRBJ2-5, with D perhaps TRBD2 (6 bases). CDR3 length: 11 residues. Per germline, CDR1 SNHLY and CDR2 FYNNEI. Trimming took 3 bases from V and 9 from J, leaving 8 bases between them.